This T cell receptor beta chain was found in a study of blood T cell repertoires in COVID-19. Study as a whole: Sites across the United States, Italy and Spain contributed samples from acute and convalescent COVID-19. T cells, B-cell-depleted T cells, or PBMCs supplied cDNA or gDNA.

Trimming cost V 4 bases and J 7 bases; bases outside gene matches: 5. CDR1 is GTSNPN, CDR2 SVGIG, per germline (reference sequence). The CDR3 contains 12 residues. Per the authors' pipeline: The assay estimated nucleated cells by amplifying reference gene primers. Sequencing used immunoSEQ multiplex PCR; TCRdb keeps in-frame clones, though not all of them. V and J calls and clone size follow that table, whereas D and trimming were derived from the DNA. The data show over 200,000 clones, more than 75% seen once. What was sequenced was peripheral blood. This rearrangement joins TRBV30 to TRBJ1-2, with TRBD1 identical over 8 bases. This TCR was recovered from a man aged 35 to 55 with active or convalescent COVID-19. For the CDR3, the DNA is TGTGCCTGGAACTCAGGGGGCGGTGGCTACACCTTC. Residues: CAWNSGGGGYTF.